This T cell receptor beta chain emerged from a study of Graves' ophthalmopathy and Graves' hyperthyroidism listed by TCRdb under 2018. Regarding the research as a whole: Peripheral blood was collected before any treatment was given, at the time of initial diagnosis. After sampling, hyperthyroidism patients received methimazole starting at 30 mg daily, and ophthalmopathy patients received high-dose intravenous methylprednisolone. The study used TCR beta repertoire signatures to distinguish Graves' ophthalmopathy from Graves' hyperthyroidism and to predict progression to ophthalmopathy. To explore V-J signatures that distinguish ophthalmopathy from hyperthyroidism, a discovery set of under 110 patients was enrolled, made up of 43 with ophthalmopathy and roughly 55 with stable hyperthyroidism. In roughly 6 hyperthyroidism patients, the T-cell repertoire of thyroid tissue was compared with the T-cell repertoire of blood. In total, under 150 blood samples were TCR-sequenced: around 42 ophthalmopathy, approximately 75 hyperthyroidism and some 17 hyperthyroidism-to-ophthalmopathy patients. An independent validation cohort comprised some 19 hyperthyroidism patients and 15 to 17 patients who later progressed from hyperthyroidism to ophthalmopathy. Overall study outcomes, separate from this receptor: Among expanded thyroid clonotypes with frequency above 0.001, most also showed up in blood, which suggests that blood repertoires may reflect the thyroid immune response. In validation, the model predicted ophthalmopathy progression with less than 71% sensitivity and roughly 72% specificity; some 13 predicted patients were CT-confirmed with GO in a median of around 6 months. No statistical method was used to predetermine the sample size, and group allocation was not hidden from the investigators. Ophthalmopathy was separated from stable hyperthyroidism by the 13-signature model with roughly 87% sensitivity and about 83% specificity in cross-validation and with 80%/75% in the test set.

Via the germline V gene, CDR1 is SGDLS and CDR2 YYNGEE. Spanning cysteine to phenylalanine, the CDR3 consists of 13 amino acids. Only CDR3 DNA remains: 39 bases, in frame from the first base. V has 3 bases trimmed and J has 10 bases trimmed; junction bases matching no gene number 3. For repertoire sequencing, the TCR beta CDR3 regions were amplified from RNA transcripts. The first round was an RT-PCR using HTBI primers with the Qiagen OneStep RT-PCR kit, and this first round was followed by a second-round multiplex PCR, then size selection and purification. Sequencing of the libraries was carried out on an Illumina HiSeq2000 in paired-end mode with 100 bp reads. As for how the authors treated the data: SOAPnuke was used for read processing, and reads with adapters, uncalled bases, a mean Phred below 15, or no exact constant-primer or identifier match were discarded. COPE v1.2.5 was used to merge the high-quality paired reads. Each unique nucleotide sequence was treated as a clonotype, and MiTCR v1.1 was used to align the clonotypes to the IMGT TRB V, D and J references. The analysis was limited to V-J combinations with a frequency above 0.0001, which together covered more than 99% of repertoires. A TCR clonal expansion and chaos score per V-J combination was defined as the ratio of F50 clonal expansion to chaos observed in the TCRdist matrix. Welch's t-statistics and random forest were used to reduce the features to about a dozen V-J combinations, which were then used as input to a naive Bayes classifier. Thyroid-blood repertoire similarity was quantified with the Morisita-Horn index. The public sequencing data were trimmed at Q25 with fastp and processed into clonotypes with MiXCR by TCRdb, which kept only in-frame beta chains. Records with the same CDR3 protein are collapsed into one entry carrying the most frequent genes and DNA. None of the V and J calls come from the authors' own analysis; TCRdb made them. Counted in this sample were hundreds of thousands of distinct CDR3 sequences; over 40% of them appeared once. The ten largest make up roughly 3% of the sample.

Patients with ophthalmopathy had moderately to severely active disease, with a Clinical Activity Score of 3 or more, a NOSPECS grade of 4 or more, and a disease duration of less than 3 months. Anyone with other autoimmune diseases, uncontrolled infections, pregnancy or lactation was excluded from the study. Clinical symptoms, serum thyroxine, TRAb, thyroid ultrasound and orbital computed tomography formed the basis of the diagnosis. Using Ficoll-Paque density gradient centrifugation, PBMCs were isolated from 10 ml of fresh peripheral blood. Total RNA was extracted using Trizol reagent, and RNA quality was checked on an Agilent 2100 Bioanalyzer. This clonotype was observed many times. The antigen it binds to is not known. The sample holds no much larger clone one base away, and base qualities are not on file.

The sequenced sample consisted of peripheral blood. This clonotype was sampled from an adult man with Graves' ophthalmopathy. The rearranged segments are TRBV9 and TRBJ2-5, with 13 junctional bases fitting TRBD2. The DNA sequence reads TGTGCCAGCAGCGGGACTAGCGGGAGTGGCCAGTACTTC. Translation gives CASSGTSGSGQYF.